A selection of T cell receptor beta chains follows, all from one sample in a study of patients and donors after allogeneic stem cell transplantation. TCRdb called the RT-PCR reads again in MiXCR, with one record for every CDR3 protein. The sample holds approximately 250,000 distinct CDR3 sequences, roughly an eighth seen once. What was sequenced was blood, either unsorted or a sorted T cell fraction (not recorded which). All receptors come from a human donor who was either an allogeneic HSCT recipient or a stem cell or donor lymphocyte infusion donor (not recorded which). It is not recorded whose cells these are; they may come from a transplant donor. Each CDR3 is given with its conserved first and last residue. D genes are given only for firm matches. Only some rows state a clone size, as once, few, many or a class for expanded clones.

D gene	J gene	V gene	clone size	CDR3 DNA	CDR3 protein
-	TRBJ2-7	TRBV6-5	-	TGTGCCAGCAGTTACTCGGAGCGTGCCTACGAGCAGTACTTC	CASSYSERAYEQYF
TRBD1	TRBJ2-1	TRBV4-1	-	TGCGCCAGCAGCCAGGGACAGGGCGTTGGGAGCTCCTACAATGAGCAGTTCTTC	CASSQGQGVGSSYNEQFF
TRBD2	TRBJ2-7	TRBV18	-	TGTGCCAGCTCACCACCTAGCGGGAGGCCCAACTACGAGCAGTACTTC	CASSPPSGRPNYEQYF
-	TRBJ2-5	TRBV2	-	TGTGCCAGCAAAGGCGGGATAGAAGAGACCCAGTACTTC	CASKGGIEETQYF
-	TRBJ2-3	TRBV13	-	TGTGCCAGCAGCTTACGTAGGGGGGCCACCACAGATACGCAGTATTTT	CASSLRRGATTDTQYF
-	TRBJ1-1	TRBV7-3	few	TGTGCCAGCAGCTTATCTGGCGGTTTAACTGAAGCTTTCTTT	CASSLSGGLTEAFF
TRBD2	TRBJ2-1	TRBV5-1	few	TGCGCCAGCAGCTTGGGGGCGGGGGTATACAATGAGCAGTTCTTC	CASSLGAGVYNEQFF
-	TRBJ2-3	TRBV24-1	medium-sized	TGTGCCACCAGTGATCCTCAGGGGACAGATACGCAGTATTTT	CATSDPQGTDTQYF
TRBD1	TRBJ2-2	TRBV30	-	TGTGCCTGGTCCCTCGGGGACAGGGACACCGGGGAGCTGTTTTTT	CAWSLGDRDTGELFF
-	TRBJ1-1	TRBV29-1	-	TGCAGCGTTGCAGATGGAGGGGGGATCACTGAAGCTTTCTTT	CSVADGGGITEAFF
-	TRBJ1-3	TRBV4-3	few	TGCGCCAGCAGCCAAGAATTTTTTGAGGGGCACGGAAACACCATATATTTT	CASSQEFFEGHGNTIYF
TRBD1	TRBJ2-4	TRBV11-2	few	TGTGCCAGCAGCTGGGGACAGGGTTCATTAGCCAAAAACATTCAGTACTTC	CASSWGQGSLAKNIQYF
-	TRBJ1-1	TRBV6-6	-	TGTGCCAGCATCCTGACCGGCTTTACTGAAGCTTTCTTT	CASILTGFTEAFF
TRBD2	TRBJ2-1	TRBV11-1	-	TGTGCCAGCAGTTTTAGCGGGAATGAGCAGTTCTTC	CASSFSGNEQFF
-	TRBJ2-3	TRBV20-1	-	TGCAGTGCTAGTTATTCAGTTAGCACAGATACGCAGTATTTT	CSASYSVSTDTQYF
TRBD2	TRBJ2-1	TRBV5-6	-	TGTGCCAGCAGCCTAGGACTAGCGGGGGTCTATGAGCAGTTCTTC	CASSLGLAGVYEQFF
-	TRBJ2-3	TRBV4-1	-	TGCGCCAGCAGCCAAAGACTATCTAGCACAGATACGCAGTATTTT	CASSQRLSSTDTQYF
-	TRBJ1-2	TRBV6-1	few	TGTGCCAGCCTCCCCAGCCGAGCTCGGGCCAACTATGGCTACACCTTC	CASLPSRARANYGYTF
-	TRBJ2-1	TRBV5-1	-	TGCGCCAGCAGCTTGGCCATGGCTAGCGCCTACAATGAGCAGTTCTTC	CASSLAMASAYNEQFF
-	TRBJ2-2	TRBV27	-	TGTGCCAGCCAGGCGGGAAGCGGGGAGCTGTTTTTT	CASQAGSGELFF
TRBD1	TRBJ1-5	TRBV29-1	few	TGCAGCGCCAGGACAGGGCACAATCAGCCCCAGCATTTT	CSARTGHNQPQHF
-	TRBJ2-4	TRBV29-1	-	TGCAGCGCTGAAACAGGGTTGGGCATTCAGTACTTC	CSAETGLGIQYF
-	TRBJ1-5	TRBV5-6	-	TGTGCCAGCAGCTCCACAGGTGAGCGGCCCCAGCATTTT	CASSSTGERPQHF
-	TRBJ2-1	TRBV6-1	many	TGTGCCAGCAGTGAAGATCAAGACCCCTACAATGAGCAGTTCTTC	CASSEDQDPYNEQFF
-	TRBJ2-6	TRBV6-1	few	TGTGCCAGCAGTAAGGGACTTACAACCTCTGGGGCCAACGTCCTGACTTTC	CASSKGLTTSGANVLTF
TRBD2	TRBJ2-7	TRBV18	few	TGTGCCAGCTCAGCCTGGACTAGCAGTACCTACGAGCAGTACTTC	CASSAWTSSTYEQYF
TRBD2	TRBJ2-2	TRBV4-1	-	TGCGCCAGCAGCCAAGTGCTCGGGGAGGGCCCCTGGACCGGGGAGCTGTTTTTT	CASSQVLGEGPWTGELFF
-	TRBJ2-3	TRBV20-1	-	TGCAGTGCTAGAAGAACAGATACGCAGTATTTT	CSARRTDTQYF
TRBD1	TRBJ1-1	TRBV7-9	-	TGTGCCAGCAGCGCGTCGGGACAGATGAACACTGAAGCTTTCTTT	CASSASGQMNTEAFF
-	TRBJ1-5	TRBV18	-	TGTGCCAGCTCACCACCCATCGGGGGGAGCAATCAGCCCCAGCATTTT	CASSPPIGGSNQPQHF
-	TRBJ1-2	TRBV12-3/TRBV12-4	many	TGTGCCAGCAGCCCTACAGCAGACTATGGCTACACCTTC	CASSPTADYGYTF
TRBD2	TRBJ2-7	TRBV6-1	-	TGTGCCACTTCGAAGCGGGAGGCCCTCTACGAGCAGTACTTC	CATSKREALYEQYF
-	TRBJ2-3	TRBV2	-	TGTGCCAGCAGTTCTTTGGGGGGTCTGGATACGCAGTATTTT	CASSSLGGLDTQYF
-	TRBJ1-6	TRBV11-1	few	TGTGCCAGCAGCTTGGGTTCGTTAGACGGCTCACCCCTCCACTTT	CASSLGSLDGSPLHF
-	TRBJ2-5	TRBV21-1	few	TGTGCCAGCAGCAAAGTGAGCGGGGAGGGGGAGACCCAGTACTTC	CASSKVSGEGETQYF
-	TRBJ1-3	TRBV5-1	many	TGCGCCAGCAGCCCGGGACAAATAATCTCTGGAAACACCATATATTTT	CASSPGQIISGNTIYF
TRBD2	TRBJ2-1	TRBV27	-	TGTGCCAGCAGTTTCGGCGGGACTAGTCACCCTGAGCAGTTCTTC	CASSFGGTSHPEQFF
TRBD2	TRBJ2-1	TRBV6-1	many	TGTGCCAGCAGAGATAAACCACCGGGACTAGCCCACAATGAGCAGTTCTTC	CASRDKPPGLAHNEQFF
-	TRBJ1-2	TRBV4-3	many	TGCGCCAGCAGCCAAGATCGCCGTTTGGGTGGCTACACCTTC	CASSQDRRLGGYTF
TRBD2	TRBJ2-1	TRBV24-1	-	TGTGCCACCCAGCAAGTCGGCGGGAGGAACAATGAGCAGTTCTTC	CATQQVGGRNNEQFF
TRBD1	TRBJ1-1	TRBV20-1	-	TGCAGTGGCCTCCGGGACAGGGGGAACACTGAAGCTTTCTTT	CSGLRDRGNTEAFF
-	TRBJ1-5	TRBV20-1	many	TGCAGTGCTAGAGATGTAAGGAAGAATCAGCCCCAGCATTTT	CSARDVRKNQPQHF
TRBD2	TRBJ2-3	TRBV10-3	-	TGTGCCATCAGTGCGTCCTGGGGGGGTACGTCAGATACGCAGTATTTT	CAISASWGGTSDTQYF
TRBD1	TRBJ2-5	TRBV24-1	many	TGTGCCACCAGTGATACGGGACAGGGCGTTGAGACCCAGTACTTC	CATSDTGQGVETQYF